This TCR beta chain appears in the sequencing data of a study of identical twins. After removal of 6 bases from V and 4 bases from J, the junction contained 7 bases not matched to a gene. Germline V lookup: CDR1 LGHNA, CDR2 YNFKEQ. The CDR3 runs to 15 residues. As regards this clonotype: Its specificity is not known.

Addition of a universal primer site occurred through template switching, and cDNA carried unique molecular identifiers. TCRdb reprocessed the 5' RACE reads via MiXCR and lists one record per CDR3 protein. The sample yields 450,000 to 600,000 distinct CDR3 sequences, around 20% seen once. Donors were all healthy Caucasians. Study-wide results and caveats: Where out-of-frame alpha sequences were twin-shared, they showed excess low generation probability. Weaker excess sharing between twins was seen in beta out-of-frame sequences.

The data were also submitted as part of a second study, on yellow fever vaccine responses in identical twins.

J is TRBJ2-1 and V is TRBV4-2, with 9 bases fitting TRBD2. The sequenced material came from CD4+ T cells sorted from blood. This receptor was obtained from a young woman in good health. CDR3 region: CASSGSGRSYNEQFF. In DNA form, the CDR3 reads TGTGCCAGCAGTGGTAGCGGGAGAAGTTACAATGAGCAGTTCTTC.